These 28 T cell receptor beta chains came from one sample sequenced in a study of blood T cell repertoires in COVID-19. The protocol was immunoSEQ multiplex PCR, while the TCRdb copy is restricted to in-frame clones and leaves out a portion. The sample has roughly 160,000 clones; roughly 87% are singletons. The sequenced material came from PBMCs or T cells enriched from blood (not recorded which). The receptor source for this set is a woman between 50 and 59 years old who had recovered from COVID-19.

This chain joins TRBV6-2 or TRBV6-3 and TRBJ2-2; 10 bases agree with TRBD2. V shed 4 bases, J shed 6 bases, and the junction held 5 bases outside the gene matches. Germline CDR1 and CDR2: MNHEY and SVGEGT. The CDR3 length is 15 residues. In nucleotides, the CDR3 is TGTGCCAGCAGTTCCTGGACTAGCGGTTCCGGGGAGCTGTTTTTT. This sequence encodes CASSSWTSGSGELFF.

The chain combines TRBV5-8 with TRBJ1-1; tentatively, D is TRBD1 (5 bases). Germline values: CDR1 SGHTS, CDR2 YDEGEE. Trimming stripped 7 bases from V and 9 bases from J, with 16 bases between. CDR3 length: 12 residues. CDR3 in DNA: TGTGCCAGCCCCAACCGGCAGGGCAAAGCTTTCTTT. Amino acid sequence: CASPNRQGKAFF. Full variable domain (missing parts from reference TRBV5-8 and TRBJ1-1): EAGVTQSPTHLIKTRGQQATLRCSPISGHTSVYWYQQALGLGLQFLLWYDEGEERNRGNFPPRFSGRQFPNYSSELNVNALELEDSALYLCASPNRQGKAFFGQGTRLTVV.

The V gene is TRBV19, the J gene TRBJ1-6; 9 nucleotides line up with TRBD1. V was pared by 4 bases and J by 0 bases, with 1 base of the junction left unmatched. Germline loops: CDR1 LNHDA, CDR2 SQIVND (reference sequence). This CDR3 region has 16 residues. The CDR3 sequence: CASSRTGDSYNSPLHF. As DNA, the CDR3 is TGTGCCAGTAGTAGGACAGGGGACTCCTATAATTCACCCCTCCACTTT.

This chain joins TRBV29-1 and TRBJ2-1; no firm D call. The CDR3 has 14 amino acids. Trimming shortened V by 0 bases and J by 2 bases, and 8 bases separated the two germline ends. Germline CDR1 SQVTM, CDR2 ANQGSEA. The CDR3 reads CSVEDLGPYNEQFF. CDR3 nucleotides: TGCAGCGTTGAAGATCTAGGTCCCTACAATGAGCAGTTCTTC.

This rearrangement joins TRBV28 to TRBJ1-2; D is possibly TRBD1 (6 bases). There are 15 residues in the CDR3. V was cut by 5 bases and J by 4 bases, with 17 bases left in between. The germline CDR1 and CDR2 sequences are MDHEN and SYDVKM. This CDR3 reads CASSPASTGFYGYTF. CDR3 in DNA: TGTGCCAGCAGTCCAGCATCCACAGGGTTCTATGGCTACACCTTC.

The gene calls are TRBV28 and TRBJ1-2; 7 nucleotides align to TRBD1. The CDR3 runs to 14 residues. J lost 5 bases, V lost 4 bases, and 7 bases had no gene match. CDR1 MDHEN and CDR2 SYDVKM come from the germline V gene. The CDR3 DNA sequence: TGTGCCAGCAGTTCCTACAGGGGACCTTATGGCTACACCTTC. Translating it yields CASSSYRGPYGYTF.

The chain is built from TRBV2 and TRBJ2-2, with TRBD1 matching over 7 bases. Per germline, CDR1 SNHLY and CDR2 FYNNEI. With V trimmed by 1 base and J by 4 bases, 3 bases remained unmatched. CDR3 length equals 15 residues. CDR3 bases: TGTGCCAGCAGTGAAGAGGGGGCAGGCACCGGGGAGCTGTTTTTT. It is translated as CASSEEGAGTGELFF.

The genes are TRBV5-1 and TRBJ2-1; TRBD2 aligns across 10 bases. The CDR3 has 16 amino acids. Per germline, CDR1 SGHRS and CDR2 YFSETQ. Unmatched junction bases numbered 7, after V lost 0 bases and J lost 7 bases. The CDR3 coding sequence is TGCGCCAGCAGCTTGGCGCCCAGCGGGGGGGCAAATGAGCAGTTCTTC. Translated, it gives CASSLAPSGGANEQFF.

This rearrangement joins TRBV6-5 to TRBJ1-2, with D unclear. The CDR3 consists of 12 residues. CDR1 is MNHEY and CDR2 is SVGAGI in the germline V gene. V was trimmed by 4 bases and J by 6 bases, leaving 9 bases between them. The CDR3 here is CASSLVLDGYTF. The CDR3 coding sequence is TGTGCCAGCAGTTTGGTCCTAGATGGCTACACCTTC.

The chain joins TRBV24-1 to TRBJ1-5; the match to TRBD1 covers 10 bases. This CDR3 comprises 14 residues. Germline lookup yields CDR1 KGHDR and CDR2 SFDVKD. Losses at the gene ends were 7 bases for V and 6 bases for J; bases not matched to a gene: 5. CDR3 protein: CATRGTGETQPQHF. CDR3 bases: TGTGCCACCAGAGGGACAGGGGAAACTCAGCCCCAGCATTTT.

V is TRBV21-1 and J is TRBJ2-3; TRBD2 was called by the table and not checked on the DNA. TRBV21-1 is reported as a pseudogene. The CDR3 contains 17 residues. The CDR3: CASSAGLAPPPTDTQYF. DNA for the CDR3: TGTGCCAGCAGCGCAGGACTAGCCCCTCCTCCCACAGATACGCAGTATTTT.

This clone has more than one count but fewer than ten. The V gene is TRBV7-9, the J gene TRBJ2-3; D uncertain. V was trimmed by 3 bases and J by 6 bases, leaving 10 bases between them. Germline values: CDR1 SEHNR, CDR2 FQNEAQ (reference sequence). The CDR3 has 13 amino acids. CDR3 sequence (DNA): TGTGCCAGCAGCTTCAACAGACACGATACGCAGTATTTT. Amino acid sequence: CASSFNRHDTQYF.

The V gene is TRBV13, the J gene TRBJ2-1; TRBD1 agrees at 10 bases. The J segment lost 6 bases and the V segment lost 4 bases, leaving 12 bases of the junction unmatched. The CDR3 sequence is 17 residues long. The germline V gene has CDR1 PRHDT and CDR2 FYEKMQ (reference sequence). The CDR3 region has the DNA TGTGCCAGCAGCTCCGGGAGAGGGACAGGGGCTACCAATGAGCAGTTCTTC. Translation gives CASSSGRGTGATNEQFF.

The chain recombines TRBV7-2 with TRBJ2-1, with D possibly being TRBD2 (5 bases). The CDR3 covers 15 residues. Germline CDR1 SGHTA, CDR2 FQGNSA. The V end was cut by 0 bases, the J end by 6 bases, with 12 bases between. Written as DNA, the CDR3 is TGTGCCAGCAGCTTAGCCCGCGGACTTTTCAATGAGCAGTTCTTC. It encodes CASSLARGLFNEQFF.

The V gene is TRBV28, the J gene TRBJ2-7; 10 positions agree with TRBD1. Losses at the gene ends were 5 bases for V and 7 bases for J; bases not matched to a gene: 11. CDR3 size: 15 residues. Germline CDR1 and CDR2: MDHEN and SYDVKM. As DNA, the CDR3 is TGTGCCAGCAGTCCTAATGACAGGGGGCTCTTTGAGCAGTACTTC. As protein: CASSPNDRGLFEQYF.

This chain joins TRBV13 and TRBJ1-6; D unclear. The V gene lost 0 bases and the J gene lost 9 bases, with 18 bases spanning the gap. Germline V gene data show CDR1 as PRHDT and CDR2 as FYEKMQ (reference sequence). The CDR3 has 17 residues. This chain's CDR3 is CASSLGPPGREVSPLHF. The DNA for the CDR3 is TGTGCCAGCAGCTTAGGTCCCCCGGGGAGGGAAGTTTCACCCCTCCACTTT. Filled out from reference TRBV13 and TRBJ1-6, the complete variable domain reads AAGVIQSPRHLIKEKRETATLKCYPIPRHDTVYWYQQGPGQDPQFLISFYEKMQSDKGSIPDRFSAQQFSDYHSELNMSSLELGDSALYFCASSLGPPGREVSPLHFGNGTRLTVT.

V is TRBV14 and J is TRBJ2-1, with 10 bases lining up with TRBD2. The CDR3 runs 15 residues. Germline V CDR1 and CDR2: SGHDN, FVKESK. The V gene end was trimmed by 1 base and the J gene end by 8 bases; junction bases not matched to a gene: 5. CDR3 coding DNA: TGTGCCAGCAGCCAAGTTGCTAGCGGGAGCCATGAGCAGTTCTTC. Translated, it gives CASSQVASGSHEQFF.

The chain recombines TRBV27 with TRBJ2-1, with TRBD2 matching over 7 bases. The V and J ends lost 4 bases and 1 base, in that order; junction bases with no gene match: 7. The CDR3 totals 16 residues. CDR1 and CDR2 (germline): MNHEY, SMNVEV (reference sequence). The CDR3 sequence: CASSWAGAGSYNEQFF. In DNA, the CDR3 is TGTGCCAGCAGTTGGGCGGGAGCAGGATCCTACAATGAGCAGTTCTTC.

This clone appeared once. At one boundary the junction diverges from the germline segment, which might be a read error. In DNA form, the CDR3 reads TGTGCCCGCTCACCGGGGGGGGGATACGAGCAGTACTTC. It translates to CARSPGGGYEQYF. The chain joins TRBV18 to TRBJ2-7; 8 positions match TRBD2. This CDR3 has 13 amino acids. Germline CDR1 KGHSH, CDR2 LQKENI.

This chain connects TRBV10-2 to TRBJ1-1, with 7 bases identical to TRBD1. The V and J ends lost 10 bases and 6 bases, in that order; junction bases with no gene match: 8. The CDR3 has 12 residues. The V gene's germline CDR1 is WSHSY and CDR2 SAAADI. The CDR3 spells CATGQWVSEAFF. DNA of the CDR3: TGCGCCACGGGACAGTGGGTTTCTGAAGCTTTCTTT.

The chain is built from TRBV27 and TRBJ2-7; 9 positions match TRBD1. CDR1 is MNHEY, CDR2 SMNVEV, per germline (reference sequence). Trimming cost V 6 bases and J 3 bases; bases outside gene matches: 3. The CDR3 runs 13 residues. The CDR3 region is CASSGQGSYEQYF. Written as DNA, the CDR3 is TGTGCCAGCAGCGGACAGGGGAGCTACGAGCAGTACTTC.

This chain links TRBV6-4 with TRBJ1-2; no clear D gene. The CDR3 runs to 16 residues. Germline assignment: CDR1 MRHNA and CDR2 SNTAGT. Between the trimmed V and J ends, which lost 5 bases and 0 bases, there was a span of 16 bases. The CDR3 loop reads CASSTDYHPTNYGYTF. The CDR3 DNA reads as TGTGCCAGCAGTACGGACTATCACCCCACTAACTATGGCTACACCTTC.

The V gene is TRBV11-2, the J gene TRBJ2-2; 8 nucleotides line up with TRBD1. Trimming at V came to 3 bases and at J to 0 bases, leaving 12 bases not matched to a gene. Germline V gene data show CDR1 as SGHAT and CDR2 as FQNNGV. This CDR3 has 19 amino acids. CDR3 nucleotide sequence: TGTGCCAGCAGCTTCATCGGGACAGGCTTAATCGCGAACACCGGGGAGCTGTTTTTT. It encodes CASSFIGTGLIANTGELFF. The whole variable domain, remainder taken from reference TRBV11-2 and TRBJ2-2, is EAGVAQSPRYKIIEKRQSVAFWCNPISGHATLYWYQQILGQGPKLLIQFQNNGVVDDSQLPKDRFSAERLKGVDSTLKIQPAKLEDSAVYLCASSFIGTGLIANTGELFFGEGSRLTVL.

The chain joins TRBV19 to TRBJ1-6, with a tentative D call TRBD1 (6 bases). The CDR3 length is 15 residues. Deletions cut 1 base from V and 5 bases from J, with 9 bases between. Germline loops: CDR1 LNHDA, CDR2 SQIVND (reference sequence). CDR3 in amino acids: CASSIAGHHNSPLHF. The CDR3 coding sequence is TGTGCCAGTAGTATAGCGGGACACCATAATTCACCCCTCCACTTT.

This chain joins TRBV5-1 and TRBJ2-7, with 10 bases lining up with TRBD2. The CDR3 is 17 amino acids. Per the germline V gene, CDR1 is SGHRS and CDR2 is YFSETQ. V was clipped by 4 bases and J by 3 bases; unmatched bases: 13. The CDR3 region has the DNA TGCGCCAGCAGCCGTTCAGCGGGAGGGCTTAAGGACTACGAGCAGTACTTC. Its protein product is CASSRSAGGLKDYEQYF. Filled out from reference TRBV5-1 and TRBJ2-7, the complete variable domain reads KAGVTQTPRYLIKTRGQQVTLSCSPISGHRSVSWYQQTPGQGLQFLFEYFSETQRNKGNFPGRFSGRQFSNSRSEMNVSTLELGDSALYLCASSRSAGGLKDYEQYFGPGTRLTVT.

The CDR3, as DNA: TGTGCCAGCAGCTCTACGTCCGGGACAGGGGAGAACGAGCAGTACTTC. Residues: CASSSTSGTGENEQYF. The genes are TRBV7-2 and TRBJ2-7, with 10 bases that match TRBD1. CDR1 and CDR2 (germline): SGHTA, FQGNSA. The CDR3 spans 16 residues. Trimming at V came to 4 bases and at J to 5 bases, leaving 11 bases not matched to a gene.

Turning to this clone: Within the sample, other DNA sequences also encode this same CDR3. This chain uses TRBV27 with TRBJ1-6; D not resolved. Germline V CDR1 and CDR2: MNHEY, SMNVEV (reference sequence). Trimming cost V 4 bases and J 7 bases, with 14 bases left between them. The CDR3 consists of 15 residues. Here the CDR3 reads CASSSRAQMNSPLHF. The CDR3 DNA sequence: TGTGCCAGCAGTTCGAGAGCTCAAATGAATTCACCCCTCCACTTT.

V and J are TRBV3-1 (or the pseudogene TRBV3-2) and TRBJ2-3; the D gene is possibly TRBD1 (6 bases). The CDR3 runs to 15 residues. The V and J ends lost 0 bases and 2 bases respectively, with 9 bases between them. Germline lookup yields CDR1 LGHDT and CDR2 YNNKEL (reference sequence). CDR3 region: CASSQDGDNTDTQYF. Here the CDR3 DNA reads TGTGCCAGCAGCCAAGATGGGGACAACACAGATACGCAGTATTTT.